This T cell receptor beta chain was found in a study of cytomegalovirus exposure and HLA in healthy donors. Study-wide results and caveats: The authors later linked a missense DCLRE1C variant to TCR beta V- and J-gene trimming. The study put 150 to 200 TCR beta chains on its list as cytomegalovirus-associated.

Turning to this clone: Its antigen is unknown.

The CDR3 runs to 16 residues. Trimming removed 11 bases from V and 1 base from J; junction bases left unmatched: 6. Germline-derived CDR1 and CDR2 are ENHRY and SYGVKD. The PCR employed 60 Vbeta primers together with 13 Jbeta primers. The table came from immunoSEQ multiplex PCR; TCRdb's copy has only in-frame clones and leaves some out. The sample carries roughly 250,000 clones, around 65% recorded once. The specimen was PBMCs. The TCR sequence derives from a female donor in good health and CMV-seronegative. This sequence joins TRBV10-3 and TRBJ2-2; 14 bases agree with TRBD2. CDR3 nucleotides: TGTGCCCTCGGGACTAGCGGGAGCCTGAACACCGGGGAGCTGTTTTTT. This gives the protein CALGTSGSLNTGELFF.